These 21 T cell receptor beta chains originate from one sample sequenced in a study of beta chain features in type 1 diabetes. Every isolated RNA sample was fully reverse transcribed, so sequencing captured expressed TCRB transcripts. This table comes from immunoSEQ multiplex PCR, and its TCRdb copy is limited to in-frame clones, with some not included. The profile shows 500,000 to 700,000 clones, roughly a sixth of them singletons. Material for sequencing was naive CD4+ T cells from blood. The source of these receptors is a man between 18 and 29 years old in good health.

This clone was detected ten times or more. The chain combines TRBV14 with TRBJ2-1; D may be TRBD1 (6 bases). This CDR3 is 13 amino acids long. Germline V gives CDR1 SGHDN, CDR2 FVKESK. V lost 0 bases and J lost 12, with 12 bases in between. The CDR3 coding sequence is TGTGCCAGCAGCCAAGACCGCAGGGGTCCGCAGTTCTTC. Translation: CASSQDRRGPQFF.

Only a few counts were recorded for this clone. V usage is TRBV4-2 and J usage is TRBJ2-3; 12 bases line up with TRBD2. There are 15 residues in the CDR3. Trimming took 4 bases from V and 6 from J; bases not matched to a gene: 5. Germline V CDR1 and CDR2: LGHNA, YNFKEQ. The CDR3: CASSPPGTSGDTQYF. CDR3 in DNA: TGTGCCAGCAGCCCACCCGGGACTAGCGGGGATACGCAGTATTTT.

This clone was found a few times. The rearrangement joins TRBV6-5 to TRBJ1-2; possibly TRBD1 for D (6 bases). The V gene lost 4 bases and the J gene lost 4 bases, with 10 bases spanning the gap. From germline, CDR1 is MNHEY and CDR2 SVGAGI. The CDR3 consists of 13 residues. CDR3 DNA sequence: TGTGCCAGCAGTTCTCAGGGGATCTATGGCTACACCTTC. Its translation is CASSSQGIYGYTF.

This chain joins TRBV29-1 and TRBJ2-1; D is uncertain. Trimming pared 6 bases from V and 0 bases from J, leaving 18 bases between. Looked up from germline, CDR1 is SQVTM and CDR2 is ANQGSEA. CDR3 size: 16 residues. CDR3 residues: CSVRRQGTSSYNEQFF. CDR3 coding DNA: TGCAGCGTCCGCAGACAAGGCACGAGCTCCTACAATGAGCAGTTCTTC.

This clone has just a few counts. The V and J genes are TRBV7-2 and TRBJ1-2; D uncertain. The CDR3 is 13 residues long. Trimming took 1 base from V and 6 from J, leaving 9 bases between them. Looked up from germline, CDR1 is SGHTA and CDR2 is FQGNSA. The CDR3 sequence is CASSLGGFDGYTF. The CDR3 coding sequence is TGTGCCAGCAGCTTAGGAGGGTTTGATGGCTACACCTTC.

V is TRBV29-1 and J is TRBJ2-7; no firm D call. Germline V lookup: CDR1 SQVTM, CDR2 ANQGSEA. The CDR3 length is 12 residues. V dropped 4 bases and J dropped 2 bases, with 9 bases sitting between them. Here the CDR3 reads CSVAADAYEQYF. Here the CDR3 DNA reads TGCAGCGTTGCGGCAGATGCCTACGAGCAGTACTTC.

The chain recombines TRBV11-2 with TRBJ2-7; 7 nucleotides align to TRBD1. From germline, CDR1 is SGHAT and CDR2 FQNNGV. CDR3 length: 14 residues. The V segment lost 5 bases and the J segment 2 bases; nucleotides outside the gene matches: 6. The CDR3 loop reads CASSPTGLPYEQYF. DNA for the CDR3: TGTGCCAGCAGCCCGACAGGGTTACCCTACGAGCAGTACTTC.

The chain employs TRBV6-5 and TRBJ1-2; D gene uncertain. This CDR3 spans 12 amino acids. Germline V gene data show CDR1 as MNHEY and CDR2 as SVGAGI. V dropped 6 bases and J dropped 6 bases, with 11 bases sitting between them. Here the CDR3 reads CASSRGPDGYTF. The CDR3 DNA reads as TGTGCCAGCAGCCGGGGTCCCGATGGCTACACCTTC.

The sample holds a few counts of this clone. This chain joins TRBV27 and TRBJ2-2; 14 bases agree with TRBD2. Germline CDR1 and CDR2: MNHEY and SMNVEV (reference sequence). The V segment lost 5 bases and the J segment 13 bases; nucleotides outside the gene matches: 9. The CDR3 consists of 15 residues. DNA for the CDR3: TGTGCCAGCAGTGCGGGACTAGCGGGAGTCTGGGGGCTGTTTTTT. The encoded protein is CASSAGLAGVWGLFF.

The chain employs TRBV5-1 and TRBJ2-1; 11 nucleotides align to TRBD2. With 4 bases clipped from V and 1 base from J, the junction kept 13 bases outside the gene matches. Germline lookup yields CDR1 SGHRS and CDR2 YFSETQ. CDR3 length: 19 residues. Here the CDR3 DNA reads TGCGCCAGCAGCCCCTTGGGCTTGGCTAGCGGGGGGTCCTACAATGAGCAGTTCTTC. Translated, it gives CASSPLGLASGGSYNEQFF.

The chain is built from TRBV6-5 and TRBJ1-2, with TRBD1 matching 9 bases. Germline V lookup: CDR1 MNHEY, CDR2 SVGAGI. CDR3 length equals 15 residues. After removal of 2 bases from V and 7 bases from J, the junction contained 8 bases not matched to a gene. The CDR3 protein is CASSYTGGIGSGYTF. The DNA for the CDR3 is TGTGCCAGCAGTTACACAGGGGGCATCGGTAGTGGCTACACCTTC.

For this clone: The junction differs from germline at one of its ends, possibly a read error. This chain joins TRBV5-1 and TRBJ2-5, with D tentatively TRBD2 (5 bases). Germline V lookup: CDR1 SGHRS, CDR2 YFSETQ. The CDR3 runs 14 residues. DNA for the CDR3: TGTGCCAGCAGCCCTCGGGCCGGAGGTGGGACCCAGTACTTC. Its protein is CASSPRAGGGTQYF. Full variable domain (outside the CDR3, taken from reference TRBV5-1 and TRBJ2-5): KAGVTQTPRYLIKTRGQQVTLSCSPISGHRSVSWYQQTPGQGLQFLFEYFSETQRNKGNFPGRFSGRQFSNSRSEMNVSTLELGDSALYLCASSPRAGGGTQYFGPGTRLLVL.

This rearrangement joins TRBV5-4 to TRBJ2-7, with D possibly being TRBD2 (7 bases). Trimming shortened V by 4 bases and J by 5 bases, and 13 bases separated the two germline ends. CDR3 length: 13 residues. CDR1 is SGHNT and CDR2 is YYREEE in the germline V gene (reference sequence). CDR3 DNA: TGTGCCAGCAGCCTAAGGGGGGGAGACGAGCAGTACTTC. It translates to CASSLRGGDEQYF.

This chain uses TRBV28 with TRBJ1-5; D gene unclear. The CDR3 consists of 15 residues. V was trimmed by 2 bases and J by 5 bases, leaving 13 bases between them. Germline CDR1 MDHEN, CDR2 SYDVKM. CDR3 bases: TGTGCCAGCAGTTTAGCCGGTTATGGGGATCAGCCCCAGCATTTT. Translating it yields CASSLAGYGDQPQHF.

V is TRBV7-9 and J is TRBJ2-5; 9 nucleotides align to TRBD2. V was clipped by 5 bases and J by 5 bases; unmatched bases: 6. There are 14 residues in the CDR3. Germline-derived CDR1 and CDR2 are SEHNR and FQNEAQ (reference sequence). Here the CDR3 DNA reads TGTGCCAGCAGCATCAGCGGGGGGTGGGAGACCCAGTACTTC. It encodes CASSISGGWETQYF.

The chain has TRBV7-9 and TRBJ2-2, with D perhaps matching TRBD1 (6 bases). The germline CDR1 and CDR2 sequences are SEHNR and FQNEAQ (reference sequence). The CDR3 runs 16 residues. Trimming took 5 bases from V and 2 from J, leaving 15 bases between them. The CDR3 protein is CASSPRQALNTGELFF. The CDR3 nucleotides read TGTGCCAGCAGCCCGCGACAGGCCCTCAACACCGGGGAGCTGTTTTTT.

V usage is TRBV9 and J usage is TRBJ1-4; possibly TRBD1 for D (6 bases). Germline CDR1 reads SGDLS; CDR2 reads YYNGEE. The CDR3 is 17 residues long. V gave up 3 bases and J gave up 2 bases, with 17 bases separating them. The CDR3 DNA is TGTGCCAGCAGCGGGGGGGACATTCCTCGTACTAATGAAAAACTGTTTTTT. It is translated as CASSGGDIPRTNEKLFF. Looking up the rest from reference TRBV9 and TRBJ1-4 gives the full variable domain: DSGVTQTPKHLITATGQRVTLRCSPRSGDLSVYWYQQSLDQGLQFLIQYYNGEERAKGNILERFSAQQFPDLHSELNLSSLELGDSALYFCASSGGDIPRTNEKLFFGSGTQLSVL.

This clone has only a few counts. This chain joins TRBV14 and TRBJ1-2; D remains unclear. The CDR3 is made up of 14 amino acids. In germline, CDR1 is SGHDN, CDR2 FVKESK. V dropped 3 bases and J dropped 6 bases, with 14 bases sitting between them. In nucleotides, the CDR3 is TGTGCCAGCAGCCACAGGACGAAGTTAGATGGCTACACCTTC. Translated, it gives CASSHRTKLDGYTF.

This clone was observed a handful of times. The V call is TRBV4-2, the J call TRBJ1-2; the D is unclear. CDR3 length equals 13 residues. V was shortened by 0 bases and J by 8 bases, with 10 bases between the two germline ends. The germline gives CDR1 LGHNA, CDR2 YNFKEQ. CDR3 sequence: CASSQDLEVGYTF. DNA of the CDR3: TGTGCCAGCAGCCAAGATCTGGAGGTGGGCTACACCTTC.

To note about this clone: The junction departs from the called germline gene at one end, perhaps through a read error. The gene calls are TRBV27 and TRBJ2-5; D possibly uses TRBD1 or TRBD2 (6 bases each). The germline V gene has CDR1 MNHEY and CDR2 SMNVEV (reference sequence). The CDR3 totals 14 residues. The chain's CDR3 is CASRLWGAQETQYF. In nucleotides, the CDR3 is TGTGCCAGCAGATTATGGGGGGCCCAAGAGACCCAGTACTTC.

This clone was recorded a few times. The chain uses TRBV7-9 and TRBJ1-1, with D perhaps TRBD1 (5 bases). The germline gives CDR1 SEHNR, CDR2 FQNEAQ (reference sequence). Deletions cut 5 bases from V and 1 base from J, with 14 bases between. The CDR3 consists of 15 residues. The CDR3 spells CASSPTGTGNTEAFF. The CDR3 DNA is TGTGCCAGCAGCCCAACCGGGACGGGGAACACTGAAGCTTTCTTT.